The TCR beta chain described here comes from a study of CD8 T cells in ankylosing spondylitis. The study's findings and limits: Eight or nine highly homologous variants made up a TCR beta motif that seemed to typify ankylosing spondylitis blood.

The CDR3 has 14 amino acids. Germline V gene data show CDR1 as SGHRS and CDR2 as YFSETQ. V was pared by 3 bases and J by 1 base, with 11 bases between. Making the TCR beta libraries involved quantitative 5'-RACE with molecular barcodes. Via MiXCR, TCRdb re-called the 5' RACE reads, giving one row per CDR3 protein. Among a few hundred thousand distinct CDR3 sequences, about 22% were seen once, and the ten largest hold approximately 16%. Points on this clonotype: Its antigen remains unknown.

The rearrangement joins TRBV5-1 to TRBJ2-7; D possibly corresponds to TRBD2 (5 bases). The specimen was blood, either unsorted or a sorted T cell fraction (not recorded which). This TCR came from a male donor with ankylosing spondylitis. CDR3 region: CASSSGLGSYEQYF. CDR3 DNA sequence: TGCGCCAGCAGCTCAGGACTGGGATCCTACGAGCAGTACTTC.